These 19 T cell receptor beta chains were sequenced from one sample in a study of shared T cell receptors in the human thymus. TCRdb keeps only in-frame clones here, not all; method: immunoSEQ multiplex PCR. This table has about 400,000 clones, about 95% appearing once. Sequenced: thymocytes. These receptors were taken from a human donor.

This sequence joins TRBV27 and TRBJ2-7; the match to TRBD1 covers 8 bases. The CDR3 contains 14 residues. The germline gives CDR1 MNHEY, CDR2 SMNVEV (reference sequence). V dropped 10 bases and J dropped 3; count of bases not matched to a gene: 11. The CDR3 reads CATSLGQGVYEQYF. The CDR3 DNA reads TGTGCCACCTCCCTCGGACAGGGCGTCTACGAGCAGTACTTC.

J is TRBJ2-3 and V is TRBV7-8; perhaps TRBD2 as D (5 bases). The CDR3 covers 14 residues. The germline CDR1 and CDR2 sequences are SGHVS and FQNEAQ. V was clipped by 1 base and J by 3 bases, with 8 bases between them. The CDR3 loop is CASSLVGRTDTQYF. As DNA, the CDR3 is TGTGCCAGCAGCTTAGTGGGGAGAACAGATACGCAGTATTTT.

The rearrangement uses TRBV18 and TRBJ1-5; TRBD1 is a possible D gene (5 bases). V was shortened by 6 bases and J by 2 bases, with 14 bases between the two germline ends. The CDR3 is made up of 15 amino acids. Per germline, CDR1 KGHSH and CDR2 LQKENI. The CDR3 loop is CASSSELGGNQPQHF. The CDR3 region has the DNA TGTGCCAGCTCGTCGGAACTAGGGGGCAATCAGCCCCAGCATTTT. Variable domain in full (rest from reference TRBV18 and TRBJ1-5): NAGVMQNPRHLVRRRGQEARLRCSPMKGHSHVYWYRQLPEEGLKFMVYLQKENIIDESGMPKERFSAEFPKEGPSILRIQQVVRGDSAAYFCASSSELGGNQPQHFGDGTRLSIL.

The chain employs TRBV6-4 and TRBJ2-7; 13 bases line up with TRBD2. CDR3 length: 16 residues. Looked up from germline, CDR1 is MRHNA and CDR2 is SNTAGT. The V segment lost 3 bases and the J segment 5 bases; nucleotides outside the gene matches: 7. CDR3 nucleotides: TGTGCCAGCAGTGAATCCGGACTAGCGGGAGTTGACGAGCAGTACTTC. Translated: CASSESGLAGVDEQYF.

This chain connects TRBV9 to TRBJ2-7, with TRBD1 matching 7 bases. The V gene end was trimmed by 0 bases and the J gene end by 4 bases; junction bases not matched to a gene: 10. This CDR3 is built from 16 residues. The germline V gene has CDR1 SGDLS and CDR2 YYNGEE. CDR3 coding DNA: TGTGCCAGCAGCGTAGTAGATTGGGGACAGAAATACGAGCAGTACTTC. Translation: CASSVVDWGQKYEQYF.

V and J are TRBV6-5 and TRBJ2-7; no definite D call. Germline CDR1 is MNHEY and CDR2 is SVGAGI. The CDR3 sequence is 15 residues long. V was clipped by 5 bases and J by 4 bases, with 18 bases between them. CDR3 DNA: TGTGCCAGCAGTAAGTCCCTTGGGGAACAGTACGAGCAGTACTTC. Translation: CASSKSLGEQYEQYF.

This chain uses TRBV6-1 with TRBJ2-1; D unresolved. Germline CDR1 reads MNHNS; CDR2 reads SASEGT. Trimming pared 6 bases from V and 6 bases from J, leaving 12 bases between. The CDR3 runs to 13 residues. The DNA for the CDR3 is TGTGCCAGCAGGAGGCAGAACACCAATGAGCAGTTCTTC. It yields the protein CASRRQNTNEQFF.

V usage is TRBV15 and J usage is TRBJ2-7; maybe TRBD1 (5 bases). Germline V CDR1 and CDR2: LNHNV, YYDKDF (reference sequence). V was pared by 0 bases and J by 5 bases, with 11 bases between. This CDR3 contains 14 residues. CDR3 residues: CATSREARENEQYF. The CDR3 DNA follows: TGTGCCACCAGCAGAGAAGCCAGGGAAAACGAGCAGTACTTC.

In nucleotides, the CDR3 is TGTGCCAGCAGCTTTAGTCTAGGGACAGGGGGGAAGTATAGTTGTGGCTACACCTTC. Translation gives CASSFSLGTGGKYSCGYTF. The rearrangement joins TRBV7-9 to TRBJ1-2; 11 bases match TRBD1. With 3 bases clipped from V and 7 bases from J, the junction kept 19 bases outside the gene matches. Germline V lookup: CDR1 SEHNR, CDR2 FQNEAQ (reference sequence). This CDR3 is built from 19 residues. Using reference TRBV7-9 and TRBJ1-2 for the parts outside the CDR3, the full variable domain is DTGVSQNPRHKITKRGQNVTFRCDPISEHNRLYWYRQTLGQGPEFLTYFQNEAQLEKSRLLSDRFSAERPKGSFSTLEIQRTEQGDSAMYLCASSFSLGTGGKYSCGYTFGSGTRLTVV.

The chain combines TRBV7-9 with TRBJ2-5; no firm D call. V lost 1 base to trimming and J lost 4 bases, with 10 bases between them. Germline V gene data show CDR1 as SEHNR and CDR2 as FQNEAQ (reference sequence). There are 14 residues in the CDR3. CDR3: CASSLVGVPETQYF. In DNA, the CDR3 is TGTGCCAGCAGCTTAGTTGGGGTCCCAGAGACCCAGTACTTC.

The chain carries TRBV21-1 and TRBJ1-5; the table calls TRBD1, which could not be checked here. TRBV21-1 is an annotated pseudogene. This CDR3 is built from 15 residues. The CDR3 reads CASSKFGQMCQPQHF. CDR3 coding DNA: TGTGCCAGCAGCAAATTTGGACAAATGTGTCAGCCCCAGCATTTT.

The V gene is TRBV28, the J gene TRBJ2-7; D possibly corresponds to TRBD2 (5 bases). The CDR3 is 12 amino acids. The V and J ends lost 5 bases and 3 bases respectively, with 8 bases between them. CDR1 is MDHEN, CDR2 SYDVKM, per germline. The CDR3 DNA follows: TGTGCCAGCAGTACTAGTAACTACGAGCAGTACTTC. Translated, it gives CASSTSNYEQYF.

V gene TRBV9 combines with J gene TRBJ1-6; D is ambiguous. The CDR3 loop spans 13 amino acids. V was clipped by 2 bases and J by 8 bases, with 8 bases between them. The germline gives CDR1 SGDLS, CDR2 YYNGEE. CDR3 DNA: TGTGCCAGCAGCGTGGCTGGGGATTCACCCCTCCACTTT. Residues: CASSVAGDSPLHF.

The V gene is TRBV10-1, the J gene TRBJ2-1; perhaps TRBD2 as D (6 bases). The CDR3 runs to 13 residues. The V end was cut by 6 bases, the J end by 9 bases, with 15 bases between. CDR1 and CDR2 (germline): WNHNN, SYGVQD (reference sequence). CDR3 region: CASRGLAGSEQFF. The CDR3 DNA follows: TGCGCCAGCAGGGGACTGGCGGGGAGTGAGCAGTTCTTC.

This chain uses TRBV18 with TRBJ1-3, with a weak D call TRBD1 (5 bases). Germline CDR1 is KGHSH and CDR2 is LQKENI. V lost 3 bases and J 0 bases, leaving 12 bases between the germline ends. This CDR3 contains 16 residues. The CDR3 here is CASSPGTPSSGNTIYF. The CDR3 nucleotides read TGTGCCAGCTCACCCGGGACCCCGAGCTCTGGAAACACCATATATTTT.

V is TRBV6-5 and J is TRBJ1-4; no clear D. This CDR3 is built from 14 residues. Germline CDR1 MNHEY, CDR2 SVGAGI. Trimming removed 7 bases at V and 6 bases at J, with 15 bases between. The CDR3 spells CASTGRGMDEKLFF. In DNA, the CDR3 is TGTGCCAGCACCGGACGGGGAATGGATGAAAAACTGTTTTTT.

The rearrangement uses TRBV5-4 and TRBJ1-5; D might be TRBD1 (5 bases). This CDR3 comprises 15 residues. V lost 4 bases and J lost 1, with 12 bases in between. Germline CDR1 reads SGHNT; CDR2 reads YYREEE (reference sequence). The DNA for the CDR3 is TGTGCCAGCAGCCTCCGGACACTAAGCAATCAGCCCCAGCATTTT. The encoded protein is CASSLRTLSNQPQHF.

This chain joins TRBV10-3 and TRBJ2-5; 7 nucleotides line up with TRBD2. V lost 6 bases, J lost 0 bases, and 4 bases stayed unmatched. Germline CDR1 is ENHRY and CDR2 is SYGVKD. CDR3 length: 14 amino acids. CDR3 coding DNA: TGTGCCATCAGCCTCGCGGGGGACCAAGAGACCCAGTACTTC. Its translation is CAISLAGDQETQYF.

The J gene is TRBJ2-3, the V gene TRBV6-5; D remains ambiguous. The CDR3 is 14 amino acids. The germline V and J ends were trimmed by 2 bases and 6 bases, with 12 bases remaining between them. Germline V gives CDR1 MNHEY, CDR2 SVGAGI. CDR3 DNA: TGTGCCAGCAGTTACGGGTCTTCCGTGGATACGCAGTATTTT. This translates into CASSYGSSVDTQYF.